Following are 7 T cell receptor beta chains from one sample sequenced in a study of blood T cell repertoires in COVID-19. Sequencing used immunoSEQ multiplex PCR; TCRdb keeps in-frame clones, though not all of them. Of fewer than 250,000 clones detected, 70% to 90% appear once; the ten largest clones hold about 2.5%. Sequencing was carried out using peripheral blood. The receptors were sampled from a woman between 65 and 79 years old with active or convalescent COVID-19.

The V call is TRBV30, the J call TRBJ1-6; 9 bases are a match to TRBD1. With V trimmed by 5 bases and J by 7 bases, 9 bases remained unmatched. This CDR3 spans 15 amino acids. Per germline, CDR1 GTSNPN and CDR2 SVGIG (reference sequence). The chain's CDR3 is CAWLPGQGSNSPLHF. The CDR3 DNA reads as TGTGCCTGGCTCCCGGGACAGGGTTCGAATTCACCCCTCCACTTT.

The CDR3 spells CATSPSPGQEQETQYF. The CDR3 DNA reads as TGTGCCACCAGCCCGTCCCCGGGACAGGAACAAGAGACCCAGTACTTC. V and J are TRBV15 and TRBJ2-5, with 8 bases fitting TRBD1. In germline, CDR1 is LNHNV, CDR2 YYDKDF (reference sequence). The CDR3 is 16 amino acids. The trim removed 5 bases at V and 2 bases at J, leaving 10 bases unmatched.

The chain combines TRBV19 with TRBJ2-2, with no clear D. The V gene lost 4 bases and the J gene lost 5 bases, with 8 bases spanning the gap. The CDR3 loop spans 13 amino acids. Germline loops: CDR1 LNHDA, CDR2 SQIVND (reference sequence). CDR3 bases: TGTGCCAGTAGTAGGCGGAGAACCGGGGAGCTGTTTTTT. Its protein is CASSRRRTGELFF.

The CDR3 DNA reads TGCGCCAGCAGCCAAGGCTACGGGTACACCGGGGAGCTGTTTTTT. This gives the protein CASSQGYGYTGELFF. V usage is TRBV4-3 and J usage is TRBJ2-2; D is unresolved. Germline lookup yields CDR1 LGHNA and CDR2 YSLEER. CDR3 length: 15 amino acids. V gave up 1 base and J gave up 3 bases, with 9 bases separating them.

CDR3 residues: CSVEDRAGGTGNTIYF. CDR3 sequence (DNA): TGCAGCGTTGAAGATCGGGCAGGGGGCACTGGAAACACCATATATTTT. This chain joins TRBV29-1 and TRBJ1-3, with TRBD1 matching over 8 bases. V lost 0 bases to trimming and J lost 2 bases; unmatched junction nucleotides: 6. The germline gives CDR1 SQVTM, CDR2 ANQGSEA. The CDR3 runs 16 residues. The variable domain in full, with the rest retrieved from reference TRBV29-1 and TRBJ1-3, is SAVISQKPSRDICQRGTSLTIQCQVDSQVTMMFWYRQQPGQSLTLIATANQGSEATYESGFVIDKFPISRPNLTFSTLTVSNMSPEDSSIYLCSVEDRAGGTGNTIYFGEGSWLTVV.

The chain couples TRBV7-9 to TRBJ2-2, with 13 bases lining up with TRBD2. The CDR3 sequence is 16 residues long. The V gene end was trimmed by 4 bases and the J gene end by 5 bases; junction bases not matched to a gene: 4. From germline, CDR1 is SEHNR and CDR2 FQNEAQ (reference sequence). The CDR3 DNA sequence: TGTGCCAGCAGCTCCGGACTAGCGGGGGATACCGGGGAGCTGTTTTTT. Amino acid sequence: CASSSGLAGDTGELFF.

This clone appeared many times. In DNA, the CDR3 is TGTGCCAGCAGCTGGGACAGGGAAGGCTACACCTTC. It encodes CASSWDREGYTF. This chain links TRBV7-9 with TRBJ1-2; TRBD1 matches 9 bases. J gave up 8 bases and V 4 bases, and 2 bases lay outside the gene matches. CDR1 and CDR2 (germline): SEHNR, FQNEAQ (reference sequence). There are 12 residues in the CDR3.